This T cell receptor (beta chain) emerged from a study of cytomegalovirus exposure and HLA in healthy donors. With 60 Vbeta and 13 Jbeta primers, the PCR was carried out. Repertoires were generated with immunoSEQ multiplex PCR, while TCRdb's copy carries only in-frame clones and drops some. The sample lists approximately 150,000 clones, 65% to 80% occurring once. The CDR3 contains 14 residues. CDR1 and CDR2 (germline): SNHLY, FYNNEI. With 5 bases clipped from V and 2 bases from J, the junction kept 6 bases outside the gene matches. Notes on the study in general: Data from an earlier analysis indicated that most TCR beta V segments were productive either about 90% or about 30% of the time. A missense DCLRE1C variant was associated with V- and J-gene trimming of TCR beta chains in a later analysis, and an independent cohort replicated the association.

Concerning this clone: Antigen unknown.

Donors consisted of healthy bone marrow donors. The receptor's source is a woman in her thirties or forties in good health and CMV-seronegative. Sequencing input: PBMCs. The chain employs TRBV2 and TRBJ2-7; TRBD2 aligns across 7 bases. CDR3 amino acids: CASSWGGLTYEQYF. In DNA form, the CDR3 reads TGTGCCAGCAGTTGGGGGGGTCTAACCTACGAGCAGTACTTC.